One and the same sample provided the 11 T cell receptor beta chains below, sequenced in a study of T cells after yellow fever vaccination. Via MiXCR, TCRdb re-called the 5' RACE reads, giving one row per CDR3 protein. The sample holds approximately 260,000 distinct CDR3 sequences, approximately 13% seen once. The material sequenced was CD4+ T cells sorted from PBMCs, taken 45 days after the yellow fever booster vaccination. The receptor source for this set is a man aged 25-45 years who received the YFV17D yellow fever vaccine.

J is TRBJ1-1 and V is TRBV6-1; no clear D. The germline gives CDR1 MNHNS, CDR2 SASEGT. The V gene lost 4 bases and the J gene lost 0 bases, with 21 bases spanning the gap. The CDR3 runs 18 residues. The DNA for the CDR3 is TGTGCCAGCAGTGCCGTCCGTCACATAAAGATTATGAACACTGAAGCTTTCTTT. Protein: CASSAVRHIKIMNTEAFF.

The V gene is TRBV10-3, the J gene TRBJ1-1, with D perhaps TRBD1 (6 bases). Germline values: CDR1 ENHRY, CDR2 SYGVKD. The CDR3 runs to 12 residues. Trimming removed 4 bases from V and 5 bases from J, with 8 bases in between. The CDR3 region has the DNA TGTGCCATCAGTGTAGGGGGGACTGAAGCTTTCTTT. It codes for CAISVGGTEAFF.

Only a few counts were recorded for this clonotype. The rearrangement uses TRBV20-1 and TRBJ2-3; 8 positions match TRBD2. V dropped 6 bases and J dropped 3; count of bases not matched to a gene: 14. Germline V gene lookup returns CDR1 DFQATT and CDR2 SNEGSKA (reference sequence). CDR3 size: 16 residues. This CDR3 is CSAHPLRGRTTDTQYF. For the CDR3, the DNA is TGCAGTGCCCACCCCCTTCGCGGGAGGACAACAGATACGCAGTATTTT.

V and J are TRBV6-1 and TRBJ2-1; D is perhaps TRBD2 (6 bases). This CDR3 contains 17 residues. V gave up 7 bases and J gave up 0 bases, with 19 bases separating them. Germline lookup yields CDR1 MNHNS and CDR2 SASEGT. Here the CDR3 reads CASTTSTWRSSYNEQFF. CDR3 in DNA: TGTGCCAGCACTACTAGCACGTGGCGGAGCTCCTACAATGAGCAGTTCTTC.

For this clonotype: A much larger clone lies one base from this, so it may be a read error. DNA of the CDR3: TGCCGTGCAGCTAGCGGCTCTACAACCTACAATGAGCAGTTCTTC. Translation: CRAASGSTTYNEQFF. V gene TRBV20-1 combines with J gene TRBJ2-1; the match to TRBD2 covers 7 bases. The CDR3 runs to 15 residues. CDR1 and CDR2 from the germline V gene are DFQATT and SNEGSKA (reference sequence).

CDR3 in DNA: TGCAGTGCTAGGGGGGCCGCTGGGGAGACCCAGTACTTC. Amino acid sequence: CSARGAAGETQYF. The J gene is TRBJ2-5, the V gene TRBV20-1; perhaps TRBD1 as D (6 bases). The CDR3 runs to 13 residues. The germline CDR1 and CDR2 sequences are DFQATT and SNEGSKA (reference sequence). Trimming cost V 3 bases and J 5 bases, with 13 bases left between them.

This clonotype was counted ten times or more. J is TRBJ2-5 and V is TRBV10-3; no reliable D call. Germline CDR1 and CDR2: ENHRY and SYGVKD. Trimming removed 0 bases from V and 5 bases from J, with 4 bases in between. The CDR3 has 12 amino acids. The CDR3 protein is CAISESGETQYF. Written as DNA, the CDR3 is TGTGCCATCAGTGAGTCGGGGGAGACCCAGTACTTC.

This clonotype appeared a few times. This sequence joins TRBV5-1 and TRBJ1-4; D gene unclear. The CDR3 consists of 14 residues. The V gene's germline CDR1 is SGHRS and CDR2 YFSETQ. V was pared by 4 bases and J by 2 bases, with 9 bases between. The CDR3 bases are TGCGCCAGCAGCGTTAGGCATACTAATGAAAAACTGTTTTTT. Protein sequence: CASSVRHTNEKLFF.

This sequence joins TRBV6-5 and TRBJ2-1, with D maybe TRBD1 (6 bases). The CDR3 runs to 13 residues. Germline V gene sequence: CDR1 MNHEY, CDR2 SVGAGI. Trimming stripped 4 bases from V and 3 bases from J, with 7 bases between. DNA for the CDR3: TGTGCCAGCAGTTTACAGGGCTACAATGAGCAGTTCTTC. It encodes CASSLQGYNEQFF.

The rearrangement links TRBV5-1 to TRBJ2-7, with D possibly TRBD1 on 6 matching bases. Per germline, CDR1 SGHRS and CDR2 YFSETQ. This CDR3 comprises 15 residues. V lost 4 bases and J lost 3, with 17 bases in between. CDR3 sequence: CASSLGGQGNYEQYF. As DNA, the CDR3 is TGCGCCAGCAGCCTGGGCGGTCAGGGGAACTACGAGCAGTACTTC.

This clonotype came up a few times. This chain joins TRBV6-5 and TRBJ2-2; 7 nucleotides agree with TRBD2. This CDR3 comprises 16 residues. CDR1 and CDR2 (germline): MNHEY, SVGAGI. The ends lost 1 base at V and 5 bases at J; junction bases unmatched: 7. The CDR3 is CASSYFGGRGTGELFF. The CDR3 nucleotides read TGTGCCAGCAGTTACTTCGGAGGGAGGGGTACCGGGGAGCTGTTTTTT.